Presented here are 18 T cell receptor beta chains from one specimen sequenced in a study of cytomegalovirus exposure and HLA in healthy donors. The PCR was carried out with 60 Vbeta primers and 13 Jbeta primers. Data came from immunoSEQ multiplex PCR; TCRdb stores just in-frame clones and leaves some out. The data show about 130,000 clones, roughly 75% seen once. Sequenced material: PBMCs. The source is a young man in good health and CMV-seronegative.

This clone was seen a single time. The rearrangement uses TRBV2 and TRBJ1-5, with a weak D call TRBD1 (6 bases). The CDR3 consists of 18 residues. Looked up from germline, CDR1 is SNHLY and CDR2 is FYNNEI. V was clipped by 5 bases and J by 5 bases, with 25 bases between them. The CDR3 bases are TGTGCCAGCAGTAGTTCAGGGGACTATGGTTTTGGAGATCAGCCCCAGCATTTT. Encoded protein: CASSSSGDYGFGDQPQHF.

This clone showed up just once. The chain recombines TRBV30 with TRBJ1-5; 8 positions match TRBD1. Trimming cost V 1 base and J 6 bases; bases outside gene matches: 2. Germline assignment: CDR1 GTSNPN and CDR2 SVGIG (reference sequence). This CDR3 has 13 residues. The CDR3 loop is CAWSGQGTQPQHF. The CDR3 DNA follows: TGTGCCTGGAGTGGACAGGGGACTCAGCCCCAGCATTTT.

Here the CDR3 reads CASTPSGEPYEQYF. In DNA form, the CDR3 reads TGTGCCAGCACCCCAAGTGGGGAGCCCTACGAGCAGTACTTC. The chain carries TRBV25-1 and TRBJ2-7; maybe TRBD2 (5 bases). Germline CDR1 reads MGHDK; CDR2 reads SYGVNS. The CDR3 covers 14 residues. The V end lost 7 bases, the J end lost 2 bases, and 15 bases lay between the germline ends.

The chain joins TRBV7-2 to TRBJ1-2; TRBD1 might be the D (5 bases). The CDR3 is made up of 14 amino acids. Germline V lookup: CDR1 SGHTA, CDR2 FQGNSA. V was trimmed by 4 bases and J by 8 bases, leaving 17 bases between them. CDR3 nucleotides: TGTGCCAGCAGCTCCATGGTCGGGGGGTACGGCTACACCTTC. It is translated as CASSSMVGGYGYTF.

This rearrangement joins TRBV5-1 to TRBJ1-4; tentative D call: TRBD1 (5 bases). There are 13 residues in the CDR3. Trimming took off 4 bases at V and 8 bases at J, with 12 bases between the two ends. In germline, CDR1 is SGHRS, CDR2 YFSETQ. CDR3 sequence: CASSRDSGEKLFF. The CDR3 DNA reads as TGCGCCAGCAGCCGGGACTCTGGGGAAAAACTGTTTTTT.

V usage is TRBV4-1 and J usage is TRBJ2-2, with D perhaps matching TRBD2 (6 bases). V lost 4 bases to trimming and J lost 2 bases, with 11 bases between them. Germline assignment: CDR1 MGHRA and CDR2 YSYEKL. The CDR3 contains 15 residues. The CDR3 DNA sequence: TGCGCCAGCAGCCCCCGGGGGACTAACACCGGGGAGCTGTTTTTT. This gives the protein CASSPRGTNTGELFF.

This chain uses TRBV28 with TRBJ2-7; 9 bases agree with TRBD1. Germline values: CDR1 MDHEN, CDR2 SYDVKM. The CDR3 extends over 14 amino acids. The V and J ends lost 3 bases and 7 bases, in that order; junction bases with no gene match: 7. The DNA for the CDR3 is TGTGCCAGCAGTTTCGAACAGGGGGCGGATGAGCAGTACTTC. It is translated as CASSFEQGADEQYF.

The genes are TRBV11-2 and TRBJ2-3, with 10 nucleotides matching TRBD1. CDR3 size: 16 residues. Germline values: CDR1 SGHAT, CDR2 FQNNGV. The V and J ends lost 2 bases and 4 bases, in that order; junction bases with no gene match: 6. CDR3 nucleotide sequence: TGTGCCAGCAGCTTATATGGGACAGGGGCGCCAGATACGCAGTATTTT. Its protein is CASSLYGTGAPDTQYF.

This CDR3 reads CASSELGHEIEKLFF. CDR3 bases: TGTGCCAGCAGCGAGCTGGGACACGAGATTGAAAAACTGTTTTTT. V is TRBV7-9 and J is TRBJ1-4; possible D gene TRBD1, 6 bases. The CDR3 length is 15 residues. From germline, CDR1 is SEHNR and CDR2 FQNEAQ (reference sequence). Trimming took 5 bases from V and 7 from J, leaving 17 bases between them.

V gene TRBV19 combines with J gene TRBJ1-2; 9 bases line up with TRBD1. V lost 4 bases and J lost 10; bases outside the gene matches: 10. Germline values: CDR1 LNHDA, CDR2 SQIVND (reference sequence). The CDR3 loop spans 14 amino acids. The CDR3 coding sequence is TGTGCCAGTAGTAAAACCAACAGGGGGCCTTACTACACCTTC. Translated: CASSKTNRGPYYTF.

This clone has only one observation. The V and J genes are TRBV2 and TRBJ1-1, with D tentatively TRBD1 (5 bases). The V and J ends lost 5 bases and 5 bases respectively, with 15 bases between them. Per the germline V gene, CDR1 is SNHLY and CDR2 is FYNNEI. This CDR3 has 14 amino acids. CDR3 nucleotide sequence: TGTGCCAGCAGTTACCAAGGGGTGACGACTGAAGCTTTCTTT. This gives the protein CASSYQGVTTEAFF.

The gene calls are TRBV27 and TRBJ1-2, with D hard to call. This CDR3 region has 16 residues. CDR1 is MNHEY, CDR2 SMNVEV, per germline (reference sequence). Trimming took off 5 bases at V and 2 bases at J, with 18 bases between the two ends. CDR3: CASSPFRRDRNYGYTF. The CDR3 DNA follows: TGTGCCAGCAGTCCCTTCCGGAGGGATAGGAACTATGGCTACACCTTC.

To note about this clone: The junction departs from germline at one end; a sequencing error may be responsible. The rearrangement joins TRBV2 to TRBJ2-3; 10 bases are a match to TRBD2. The length of the CDR3 is 11 residues. Germline CDR1 reads SNHLY; CDR2 reads FYNNEI. The DNA of the CDR3 is TGTGCCAGCACTAGCGGGACTAGCGTCAGATTT. Residues: CASTSGTSVRF.

The rearrangement joins TRBV10-3 to TRBJ1-1; 9 bases are a match to TRBD1. This CDR3 contains 14 residues. CDR1 ENHRY and CDR2 SYGVKD come from the germline V gene. After removal of 8 bases from V and 3 bases from J, the junction contained 7 bases not matched to a gene. DNA for the CDR3: TGTGCCATCCCCAGGTGGGACAGGGACACTGAAGCTTTCTTT. Residues: CAIPRWDRDTEAFF.

A few counts support this clone. This chain joins TRBV5-4 and TRBJ2-7, with TRBD1 as a possible D gene (5 bases). The length of the CDR3 is 13 residues. Trimming removed 1 base from V and 5 bases from J, with 10 bases in between. In germline, CDR1 is SGHNT, CDR2 YYREEE (reference sequence). For the CDR3, the DNA is TGTGCCAGCAGCTTGTCAGGGCGCCACGAGCAGTACTTC. As protein: CASSLSGRHEQYF.

This clone was counted between two and nine times. The CDR3 spells CATEQGAGYGYTF. In DNA form, the CDR3 reads TGTGCCACGGAACAGGGGGCTGGGTATGGCTACACCTTC. This chain links TRBV15 with TRBJ1-2; 9 positions match TRBD1. Germline trimming cut 9 bases from V and 5 bases from J; bases unmatched to any gene: 7. This CDR3 comprises 13 residues. Germline CDR1 LNHNV, CDR2 YYDKDF (reference sequence).

The chain links TRBV9 to TRBJ1-3, with a weak D call TRBD1 (5 bases). Trimming pared 3 bases from V and 4 bases from J, leaving 5 bases between. Germline CDR1 is SGDLS and CDR2 is YYNGEE. The length of the CDR3 is 12 residues. This CDR3 reads CASSGTGNTIYF. Here the CDR3 DNA reads TGTGCCAGCAGCGGGACAGGAAACACCATATATTTT.

The chain links TRBV10-3 to TRBJ2-5; D not certain. This CDR3 region has 11 residues. Trimming took 7 bases from V and 5 from J, leaving 8 bases between them. Germline loops: CDR1 ENHRY, CDR2 SYGVKD. CDR3 DNA sequence: TGTGCCATCAAAACCGGGGAGACCCAGTACTTC. Amino acids: CAIKTGETQYF.